What follows describes a single TCR beta chain. These data are taken from a study of blood T cell repertoires in COVID-19. Turning to the study itself: The samples span acute and convalescent COVID-19 from the United States, Italy and Spain. From T cells, B-cell-depleted T cells, or PBMCs came the material, which was cDNA or gDNA.

Source study methods: Amplifying reference gene primers gave estimates of nucleated cell counts. Data came from immunoSEQ multiplex PCR; TCRdb stores just in-frame clones and leaves some out. V, J and clone size are taken as reported in that table, and D and trimming were inferred from the DNA itself. This table holds some 260,000 clones, approximately 90% found once. V dropped 11 bases and J dropped 3; count of bases not matched to a gene: 5. The CDR3 is 13 amino acids. The V gene's germline CDR1 is SNHLY and CDR2 FYNNEI. This receptor was identified in a woman aged 40 to 50 who had recovered from COVID-19. The sample consisted of peripheral blood. The chain joins TRBV2 to TRBJ1-2; 11 bases are shared with TRBD1. In DNA form, the CDR3 reads TGTGCCCCTAGGGGACAGGGGGACTATGGCTACACCTTC. This codes for CAPRGQGDYGYTF.